The 25 T cell receptor beta chains reported below all come from one sample, sequenced in a study of shared clonotypes between healthy human individuals. Sequencing used immunoSEQ multiplex PCR; TCRdb keeps in-frame clones, though not all of them. The sample contains 1,500,000 or so clones, less than 99% of which appear only once. Input material: naive CD4+ T cells sorted from blood. Subset specified: CD45RA+ positively selected. The receptors here all came from a man in his thirties or forties in good health.

The chain joins TRBV20-1 to TRBJ1-1; 11 bases match TRBD1. This CDR3 spans 11 amino acids. Per the germline V gene, CDR1 is DFQATT and CDR2 is SNEGSKA (reference sequence). The CDR3 DNA follows: TGCTCCCGGGACAGGGGGGGAGAAGCTTTCTTT. Amino acid sequence: CSRDRGGEAFF.

The chain combines TRBV15 with TRBJ2-2, with D perhaps matching TRBD1 or TRBD2 (5 bases each). V was shortened by 7 bases and J by 3 bases, with 9 bases between the two germline ends. CDR3 length: 13 amino acids. Looked up from germline, CDR1 is LNHNV and CDR2 is YYDKDF (reference sequence). The CDR3 DNA sequence: TGTGCCACCACCCAGGGAGACACCGGGGAGCTGTTTTTT. Translated: CATTQGDTGELFF.

This clone was counted a single time. V is TRBV29-1 and J is TRBJ2-3, with TRBD1 as a possible D gene (6 bases). The V end lost 7 bases, the J end lost 3 bases, and 14 bases lay between the germline ends. The CDR3 is 13 amino acids. Germline assignment: CDR1 SQVTM and CDR2 ANQGSEA. DNA for the CDR3: TGCAGCGCTAACAGGGATAGGACAGATACGCAGTATTTT. Protein: CSANRDRTDTQYF.

Regarding this clone: The sample carries other DNA sequences with the same CDR3. V gene TRBV27 combines with J gene TRBJ2-7; 12 bases agree with TRBD2. The CDR3 runs 15 residues. From germline, CDR1 is MNHEY and CDR2 SMNVEV (reference sequence). The junction had 4 bases not matched to a gene; V was cut back by 5 bases and J by 2 bases. As DNA, the CDR3 is TGTGCCAGCAGTCCCGGACTAGCGGGGCCCTACGAGCAGTACTTC. Residues: CASSPGLAGPYEQYF.

This clone was observed once. J is TRBJ2-2 and V is TRBV18; D possibly uses TRBD1 or TRBD2 (5 bases each). The germline V gene has CDR1 KGHSH and CDR2 LQKENI. V dropped 8 bases and J dropped 6 bases, with 19 bases sitting between them. This CDR3 region has 15 residues. CDR3 residues: CASTGPPASAGELFF. In nucleotides, the CDR3 is TGTGCCAGCACGGGACCCCCAGCGTCCGCCGGGGAGCTGTTTTTT.

This chain links TRBV5-1 with TRBJ2-1; TRBD2 matches at 11 bases. J was trimmed by 0 bases and V by 4 bases; bases with no gene match: 9. Looked up from germline, CDR1 is SGHRS and CDR2 is YFSETQ. The CDR3 totals 18 residues. The DNA of the CDR3 is TGCGCCAGCAGCACGGGACTAGCGGCGTCTCCCTCCTACAATGAGCAGTTCTTC. Its protein product is CASSTGLAASPSYNEQFF.

This clone was recorded once. The chain joins TRBV7-8 to TRBJ1-1; a possible D gene is TRBD1 (5 bases). CDR1 is SGHVS, CDR2 FQNEAQ, per germline. CDR3 length: 14 amino acids. Trimming shortened V by 1 base and J by 4 bases, and 10 bases separated the two germline ends. CDR3 sequence: CASSLETAPTEAFF. The CDR3 DNA reads TGTGCCAGCAGCTTAGAGACAGCCCCCACTGAAGCTTTCTTT. The full variable domain, completed using reference TRBV7-8 and TRBJ1-1, is GAGVSQSPRYKVAKRGQDVALRCDPISGHVSLFWYQQALGQGPEFLTYFQNEAQLDKSGLPSDRFFAERPEGSVSTLKIQRTQQEDSAVYLCASSLETAPTEAFFGQGTRLTVV.

This clone has just one count. This chain uses TRBV5-1 with TRBJ2-1; 7 positions agree with TRBD2. Germline assignment: CDR1 SGHRS and CDR2 YFSETQ. V shed 0 bases, J shed 2 bases, and the junction held 8 bases outside the gene matches. The CDR3 contains 17 residues. CDR3 sequence: CASSLEPVSGAYNEQFF. The CDR3 DNA sequence: TGCGCCAGCAGCTTGGAACCTGTCAGCGGGGCCTACAATGAGCAGTTCTTC.

The CDR3 region has the DNA TGTGCCAGCAGCTTAGACGGGGTCGGCTACGAGCAGTACTTC. Protein product: CASSLDGVGYEQYF. The chain uses TRBV11-3 and TRBJ2-7; D might be TRBD2 (5 bases). Germline V CDR1 and CDR2: SGHNT, YENEEA. V lost 0 bases and J 3 bases, leaving 9 bases between the germline ends. The CDR3 loop spans 14 amino acids.

V gene TRBV6-4 combines with J gene TRBJ2-7; no clear D. This CDR3 contains 13 residues. Germline assignment: CDR1 MRHNA and CDR2 SNTAGT. With 4 bases removed from V and 0 bases from J, the gap between germline ends came to 7 bases. The DNA for the CDR3 is TGTGCCAGCAGTGCGGCGCCCTCCTACGAGCAGTACTTC. Its protein product is CASSAAPSYEQYF.

This clone was observed a single time. V is TRBV5-4 and J is TRBJ2-7, with 7 nucleotides matching TRBD1. The CDR3 is made up of 11 amino acids. The V gene's germline CDR1 is SGHNT and CDR2 YYREEE (reference sequence). Trimming took 5 bases from V and 6 from J; bases not matched to a gene: 2. The CDR3 nucleotides read TGTGCCAGCAGAGGGGGCAGCGAGCAGTACTTC. Translation gives CASRGGSEQYF.

Only one count was recorded for this clone. CDR3 loop: CASSPIEEGLAFF. The CDR3 DNA reads as TGTGCCAGCTCACCAATTGAGGAGGGTCTAGCTTTCTTT. The chain links TRBV18 to TRBJ1-1; D unclear. Trimming shortened V by 2 bases and J by 10 bases, and 14 bases separated the two germline ends. Germline V lookup: CDR1 KGHSH, CDR2 LQKENI. The CDR3 is made up of 13 amino acids.

The V gene is TRBV28, the J gene TRBJ2-3; unclear D gene. Trimming took 7 bases from V and 2 from J, leaving 16 bases between them. Germline CDR1 is MDHEN and CDR2 is SYDVKM. This CDR3 has 15 residues. The CDR3 DNA is TGTGCCAGCACCGGTCCTACAGTCTCCACAGATACGCAGTATTTT. Protein: CASTGPTVSTDTQYF. The whole variable domain, filled in from reference TRBV28 and TRBJ2-3, reads DVKVTQSSRYLVKRTGEKVFLECVQDMDHENMFWYRQDPGLGLRLIYFSYDVKMKEKGDIPEGYSVSREKKERFSLILESASTNQTSMYLCASTGPTVSTDTQYFGPGTRLTVL.

This clone was counted a single time. The chain uses TRBV7-2 and TRBJ1-5; the D gene is possibly TRBD1 (6 bases). Between the trimmed V and J ends, which lost 3 bases and 6 bases, there was a span of 12 bases. This CDR3 contains 14 residues. The germline V gene has CDR1 SGHTA and CDR2 FQGNSA. The CDR3 is CASSFEGGLQPQHF. CDR3 in DNA: TGTGCCAGCAGCTTTGAGGGGGGCCTTCAGCCCCAGCATTTT. Supplemented by reference TRBV7-2 and TRBJ1-5, the full variable domain reads GAGVSQSPSNKVTEKGKDVELRCDPISGHTALYWYRQSLGQGLEFLIYFQGNSAPDKSGLPSDRFSAERTGGSVSTLTIQRTQQEDSAVYLCASSFEGGLQPQHFGDGTRLSIL.

The chain recombines TRBV30 with TRBJ1-2, with 9 nucleotides matching TRBD1. J was trimmed by 1 base and V by 3 bases; bases with no gene match: 3. The CDR3 sequence is 14 residues long. Germline V gene data show CDR1 as GTSNPN and CDR2 as SVGIG (reference sequence). The CDR3 coding sequence is TGTGCCTGGAGGGACAGGGGATTTAACTATGGCTACACCTTC. It specifies CAWRDRGFNYGYTF.

This clone has just one count. V gene TRBV6-6 combines with J gene TRBJ2-7; TRBD1 or TRBD2 may be the D gene (5 bases each). This CDR3 is 13 amino acids long. Trimming left V 7 bases short and J 2 bases short, with 12 bases between. Germline V gene lookup returns CDR1 MNHNY and CDR2 SVGAGI (reference sequence). DNA for the CDR3: TGTGCCAGCACCTTATCGGGGCCCTACGAGCAGTACTTC. Its translation is CASTLSGPYEQYF.

In DNA form, the CDR3 reads TGTGCCAGCAGCCGATTAGGACAGGGTAATCAGCCCCAGCATTTT. Protein sequence: CASSRLGQGNQPQHF. The chain carries TRBV28 and TRBJ1-5, with 8 bases aligning to TRBD1. The CDR3 contains 15 residues. In germline, CDR1 is MDHEN, CDR2 SYDVKM. The V segment lost 6 bases and the J segment 4 bases; nucleotides outside the gene matches: 8.

The CDR3 region is CASTSGVEGSYEQYF. CDR3 bases: TGTGCCAGCACCTCAGGGGTAGAAGGCTCCTACGAGCAGTACTTC. The chain has TRBV5-5 and TRBJ2-7; perhaps TRBD1 as D (6 bases). Per the germline V gene, CDR1 is SGHKS and CDR2 is YYEKEE (reference sequence). V lost 6 bases to trimming and J lost 0 bases, with 16 bases between them. The CDR3 is 15 residues long.

J is TRBJ2-7 and V is TRBV5-1; 7 nucleotides agree with TRBD2. With V trimmed by 0 bases and J by 3 bases, 3 bases remained unmatched. Germline V gene data show CDR1 as SGHRS and CDR2 as YFSETQ. The CDR3 is 14 residues long. The CDR3 region has the DNA TGCGCCAGCAGCTTGGTAGGACTAGACTACGAGCAGTACTTC. Translated, it gives CASSLVGLDYEQYF.

The chain is built from TRBV7-9 and TRBJ1-4, with D maybe TRBD1 (5 bases). V was cut by 2 bases and J by 3 bases, with 13 bases left in between. The CDR3 has 16 amino acids. Germline V gene sequence: CDR1 SEHNR, CDR2 FQNEAQ (reference sequence). Here the CDR3 reads CASSLNSGGPNEKLFF. CDR3 in DNA: TGTGCCAGCAGCTTAAACTCCGGGGGTCCTAATGAAAAACTGTTTTTT.

This clone came up once. V and J are TRBV7-9 and TRBJ2-4; possibly TRBD1 for D (6 bases). The germline V and J ends were trimmed by 1 base and 4 bases, with 8 bases remaining between them. This CDR3 has 14 amino acids. Germline V gives CDR1 SEHNR, CDR2 FQNEAQ (reference sequence). The CDR3 bases are TGTGCCAGCAGCTTAGTAAGGGGGAAAAACATTCAGTACTTC. Translating it yields CASSLVRGKNIQYF. Filled out from reference TRBV7-9 and TRBJ2-4, the complete variable domain reads DTGVSQNPRHKITKRGQNVTFRCDPISEHNRLYWYRQTLGQGPEFLTYFQNEAQLEKSRLLSDRFSAERPKGSFSTLEIQRTEQGDSAMYLCASSLVRGKNIQYFGAGTRLSVL.

The chain carries TRBV5-1 and TRBJ2-7; D gene uncertain. Germline assignment: CDR1 SGHRS and CDR2 YFSETQ. V was shortened by 2 bases and J by 0 bases, with 9 bases between the two germline ends. The CDR3 contains 14 residues. This CDR3 reads CASSFIGNSYEQYF. The CDR3 nucleotides read TGCGCCAGCAGCTTCATTGGAAACTCCTACGAGCAGTACTTC.

J is TRBJ2-2 and V is TRBV18; TRBD1 agrees at 8 bases. The V gene end was trimmed by 0 bases and the J gene end by 5 bases; junction bases not matched to a gene: 8. Germline lookup yields CDR1 KGHSH and CDR2 LQKENI. The CDR3 length is 17 residues. CDR3 loop: CASSPPTWTGRTGELFF. The DNA of the CDR3 is TGTGCCAGCTCACCACCAACTTGGACAGGGAGGACCGGGGAGCTGTTTTTT.

The chain employs TRBV14 and TRBJ2-6; D unresolved. Looked up from germline, CDR1 is SGHDN and CDR2 is FVKESK. The CDR3 is 16 residues long. Trimming pared 4 bases from V and 3 bases from J, leaving 13 bases between. The CDR3 DNA follows: TGTGCCAGCAGCCCCCCGGTTCGCGATGGGGCCAACGTCCTGACTTTC. It encodes CASSPPVRDGANVLTF.

This chain uses TRBV5-1 with TRBJ2-7; a weak D match, TRBD1 (5 bases). CDR3 length: 14 residues. In germline, CDR1 is SGHRS, CDR2 YFSETQ. Between the trimmed V and J ends, which lost 3 bases and 2 bases, there was a span of 12 bases. CDR3 DNA: TGCGCCAGCAGCTCCCAGGGAACTCCCTACGAGCAGTACTTC. It codes for CASSSQGTPYEQYF.